The TCR beta chain under discussion was sequenced for a study of T-cell reconstitution after alpha-beta-depleted transplantation in children. Study-level results: About two months after transplant, alpha-beta T cells reportedly came from several hundred expanded graft clones.

This clonotype has a handful of counts. The antigen remains unidentified. The TCRbeta library was prepared with unique molecular identifiers. Via MiXCR, TCRdb re-called the PCR reads, giving one row per CDR3 protein. The profile shows about 830,000 distinct CDR3 sequences, less than 20% of them singletons. Germline V gene sequence: CDR1 SGHAT, CDR2 FQNNGV. The length of the CDR3 is 15 residues. The germline V and J ends were trimmed by 0 bases and 7 bases, with 16 bases remaining between them. The chain joins TRBV11-2 to TRBJ2-7; D is uncertain. This clonotype was obtained from a male patient between 5 and 17 years old who had a stem cell transplant for acute lymphoblastic leukemia, so the T cells may come from the graft donor. The sample in question was PBMCs, mostly from graft donor cells, obtained 360 days after TCRalphabeta/CD19-depleted stem cell transplant. The CDR3 nucleotides read TGTGCCAGCAGCTTAGAAATGCCCCGGCCAAGAGAGCAGTACTTC. Translating it yields CASSLEMPRPREQYF.